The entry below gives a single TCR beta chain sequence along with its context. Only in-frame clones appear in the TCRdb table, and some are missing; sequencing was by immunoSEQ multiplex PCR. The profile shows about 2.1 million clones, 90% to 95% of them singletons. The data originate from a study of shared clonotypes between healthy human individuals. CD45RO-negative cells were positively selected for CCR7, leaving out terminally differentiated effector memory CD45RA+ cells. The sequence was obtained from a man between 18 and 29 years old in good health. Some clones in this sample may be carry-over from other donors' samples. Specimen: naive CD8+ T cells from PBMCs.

CDR3 sequence: CASSTVGNNEQFF. The CDR3, as DNA: TGTGCCAGCAGCACTGTAGGAAACAATGAGCAGTTCTTC. The rearrangement joins TRBV28 to TRBJ2-1; D not resolved. The CDR3 is made up of 13 amino acids. The ends were cut back, 6 bases at V and 5 bases at J, with 11 bases in the middle. In germline, CDR1 is MDHEN, CDR2 SYDVKM.